One and the same sample provided the 17 T cell receptor beta chains below, sequenced in a study of T cell repertoires in cytomegalovirus infection. Their antigen targets remain unknown. From the reads, TCRdb called clonotypes with MiXCR, one entry per CDR3 protein. The data contain 650,000 to 850,000 distinct CDR3 sequences, under 35% of them singletons. The sample was cultured CD8+ T cells from PBMCs, taken from culture after CMV antigen stimulation. The receptors originated from a human donor in good health (CMV status not recorded). Some clones in this sample may be carry-over from other donors' samples.

This clonotype was recorded many times. J is TRBJ1-1 and V is TRBV7-6, with D possibly TRBD1 on 6 matching bases. Trimming removed 4 bases from V and 5 bases from J, with 14 bases in between. Germline CDR1 reads SGHVS; CDR2 reads FNYEAQ. The CDR3 consists of 14 residues. CDR3 nucleotide sequence: TGTGCCAGCAGCTATGGGGGGGCCGGTACTGAAGCTTTCTTT. This sequence encodes CASSYGGAGTEAFF.

This clonotype was counted between two and nine times. This chain uses TRBV24-1 with TRBJ2-6; unclear D gene. The CDR3 totals 18 residues. The germline V gene encodes CDR1 KGHDR and CDR2 SFDVKD. Trimming took 2 bases from V and 0 from J, leaving 13 bases between them. CDR3 sequence reads: CATSDWRRDPSGANVLTF. CDR3 DNA sequence: TGTGCCACCAGTGATTGGAGAAGAGACCCCTCTGGGGCCAACGTCCTGACTTTC.

V gene TRBV12-5 combines with J gene TRBJ1-2; 7 nucleotides line up with TRBD1. Germline CDR1 and CDR2: LGHNT and FRNRAP. With V trimmed by 0 bases and J by 8 bases, 12 bases remained unmatched. The CDR3 extends over 16 amino acids. The CDR3 spells CASGLVLRGLQGGYTF. In DNA form, the CDR3 reads TGTGCTAGTGGTTTGGTACTTAGGGGGCTACAAGGCGGCTACACCTTC. Drawing the rest from reference TRBV12-5 and TRBJ1-2, the complete variable domain is DARVTQTPRHKVTEMGQEVTMRCQPILGHNTVFWYRQTMMQGLELLAYFRNRAPLDDSGMPKDRFSAEMPDATLATLKIQPSEPRDSAVYFCASGLVLRGLQGGYTFGSGTRLTVV.

This clonotype has only one observation. V gene TRBV7-8 combines with J gene TRBJ1-6; D not certain. Between the trimmed V and J ends, which lost 4 bases and 3 bases, there was a span of 16 bases. The CDR3 length is 17 residues. Germline V gene sequence: CDR1 SGHVS, CDR2 FQNEAQ. The CDR3 DNA follows: TGTGCCAGCAGCTCCGGGGTCCCCAGCAGCTATAATTCACCCCTCCACTTT. Protein product: CASSSGVPSSYNSPLHF.

This clonotype was observed a few times. The V and J genes are TRBV14 and TRBJ1-2; the D is unclear. The CDR3 is 16 amino acids. The V end lost 1 base, the J end lost 2 bases, and 14 bases lay between the germline ends. CDR1 SGHDN and CDR2 FVKESK come from the germline V gene. In DNA, the CDR3 is TGTGCCAGCAGCCAAGTAATTTCCGGACCCAACTATGGCTACACCTTC. This translates into CASSQVISGPNYGYTF.

The chain joins TRBV2 to TRBJ2-1; no clear D. Per germline, CDR1 SNHLY and CDR2 FYNNEI. This CDR3 region has 12 residues. V lost 10 bases, J lost 4 bases, and 11 bases lay in between. CDR3 sequence: CATDDVYNEQFF. DNA for the CDR3: TGTGCCACCGACGACGTGTACAATGAGCAGTTCTTC.

This clonotype was seen at least ten times. As DNA, the CDR3 is TGTGCCAGCAGCACCCCACTATCCAGCGGGGGCACAGATACGCAGTATTTT. It codes for CASSTPLSSGGTDTQYF. The chain employs TRBV7-8 and TRBJ2-3; TRBD2 aligns across 7 bases. The V gene's germline CDR1 is SGHVS and CDR2 FQNEAQ. V lost 5 bases and J lost 1; bases outside the gene matches: 12. There are 17 residues in the CDR3.

This clonotype was seen a handful of times. J is TRBJ1-1 and V is TRBV7-9; possible D gene TRBD1, 5 bases. The V end was cut by 8 bases, the J end by 1 base, with 8 bases between. The CDR3 sequence is 12 residues long. Germline values: CDR1 SEHNR, CDR2 FQNEAQ (reference sequence). Written as DNA, the CDR3 is TGTGCCAGCCGGGGGTCGAACACTGAAGCTTTCTTT. This gives the protein CASRGSNTEAFF. The variable domain in full, with the rest retrieved from reference TRBV7-9 and TRBJ1-1, is DTGVSQNPRHKITKRGQNVTFRCDPISEHNRLYWYRQTLGQGPEFLTYFQNEAQLEKSRLLSDRFSAERPKGSFSTLEIQRTEQGDSAMYLCASRGSNTEAFFGQGTRLTVV.

The V call is TRBV12-3 or TRBV12-4, the J call TRBJ1-2, with TRBD1 identical over 8 bases. Trimming removed 3 bases from V and 0 bases from J; junction bases left unmatched: 6. This CDR3 is 16 amino acids long. The CDR3 reads CASSFSDRVSNYGYTF. CDR3 coding DNA: TGTGCCAGCAGTTTTTCGGACAGGGTCTCTAACTATGGCTACACCTTC.

This rearrangement joins TRBV2 to TRBJ1-2; 11 bases agree with TRBD1. CDR3 size: 12 residues. CDR1 and CDR2 (germline): SNHLY, FYNNEI. J lost 6 bases, V lost 10 bases, and 4 bases had no gene match. In DNA form, the CDR3 reads TGTGCCATTGGACAGGGGGCAGATGGCTACACCTTC. This sequence encodes CAIGQGADGYTF.

The chain links TRBV7-6 to TRBJ2-3, with 12 positions matching TRBD1. Per germline, CDR1 SGHVS and CDR2 FNYEAQ. This CDR3 has 15 amino acids. V lost 5 bases and J lost 7; bases outside the gene matches: 7. The CDR3 DNA sequence: TGTGCCAGCAGCCAAGGGACAGGGGGCCTTTATACGCAGTATTTT. Its protein is CASSQGTGGLYTQYF.

CDR3 in amino acids: CSARDPEYPTSVYGYTF. CDR3 in DNA: TGCAGTGCTAGGGATCCTGAATACCCAACGTCCGTATATGGCTACACCTTC. V usage is TRBV20-1 and J usage is TRBJ1-2; D unresolved. V gave up 3 bases and J gave up 5 bases, with 25 bases separating them. Germline CDR1 and CDR2: DFQATT and SNEGSKA (reference sequence). The CDR3 runs 17 residues.

This clonotype was seen a handful of times. The V call is TRBV19, the J call TRBJ2-1; D not resolved. This CDR3 comprises 15 residues. Germline-derived CDR1 and CDR2 are LNHDA and SQIVND (reference sequence). Trimming took off 5 bases at V and 2 bases at J, with 13 bases between the two ends. The CDR3 DNA sequence: TGTGCCAGTAGTCCCTCTGGTTCCCCCTACAATGAGCAGTTCTTC. It translates to CASSPSGSPYNEQFF.

The rearrangement uses TRBV29-1 and TRBJ2-5; D unclear. V lost 1 base and J 1 base, leaving 7 bases between the germline ends. The CDR3 has 13 amino acids. From germline, CDR1 is SQVTM and CDR2 ANQGSEA. The CDR3 nucleotides read TGCAGCGTTGAAGGAACTGCCCAAGAGACCCAGTACTTC. It translates to CSVEGTAQETQYF.

This clonotype was counted between two and nine times. The chain joins TRBV7-7 to TRBJ2-2, with no clear D. This CDR3 is built from 11 residues. Germline lookup yields CDR1 SSHAT and CDR2 FNYEAQ (reference sequence). The CDR3 sequence is CASAGPGELFF. CDR3 nucleotides: TGTGCTAGTGCCGGCCCCGGGGAGCTGTTTTTT. Full variable domain (rest looked up from reference TRBV7-7 and TRBJ2-2): GAGVSQSPRYKVTKRGQDVTLRCDPISSHATLYWYQQALGQGPEFLTYFNYEAQPDKSGLPSDRFSAERPEGSISTLTIQRTEQRDSAMYRCASAGPGELFFGEGSRLTVL.

This clonotype was picked up many times. The DNA of the CDR3 is TGTGCCAGCAGCTTAAAGGGGGATGAGCAGTTCTTC. The encoded protein is CASSLKGDEQFF. The chain has TRBV7-6 and TRBJ2-1; possible D gene TRBD1, 6 bases. Deletions cut 2 bases from V and 8 bases from J, with 7 bases between. Germline V lookup: CDR1 SGHVS, CDR2 FNYEAQ. The CDR3 is 12 residues long.

This clonotype was found many times. V is TRBV7-2 and J is TRBJ1-2; no clear D gene. The CDR3 is 15 residues long. V was clipped by 4 bases and J by 0 bases, with 12 bases between them. In germline, CDR1 is SGHTA, CDR2 FQGNSA. The CDR3 region has the DNA TGTGCCAGCAGCTCCCCTGGGGATACTAACTATGGCTACACCTTC. It encodes CASSSPGDTNYGYTF.